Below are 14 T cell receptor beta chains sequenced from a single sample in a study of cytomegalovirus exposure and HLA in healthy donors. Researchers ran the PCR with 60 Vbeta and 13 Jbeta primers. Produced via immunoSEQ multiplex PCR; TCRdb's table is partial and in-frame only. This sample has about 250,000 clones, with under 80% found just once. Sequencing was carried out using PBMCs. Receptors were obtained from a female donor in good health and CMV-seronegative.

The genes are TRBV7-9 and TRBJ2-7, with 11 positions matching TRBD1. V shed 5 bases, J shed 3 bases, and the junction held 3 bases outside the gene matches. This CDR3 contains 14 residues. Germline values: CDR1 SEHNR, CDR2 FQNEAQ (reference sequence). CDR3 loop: CASSPGTGGYEQYF. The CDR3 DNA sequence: TGTGCCAGCAGCCCAGGGACAGGGGGCTACGAGCAGTACTTC.

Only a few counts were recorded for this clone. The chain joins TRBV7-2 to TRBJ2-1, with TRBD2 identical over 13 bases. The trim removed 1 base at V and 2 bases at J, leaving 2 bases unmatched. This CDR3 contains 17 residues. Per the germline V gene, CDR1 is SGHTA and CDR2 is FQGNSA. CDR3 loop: CASSLEGTSGAYNEQFF. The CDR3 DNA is TGTGCCAGCAGCTTAGAAGGGACTAGCGGGGCCTACAATGAGCAGTTCTTC.

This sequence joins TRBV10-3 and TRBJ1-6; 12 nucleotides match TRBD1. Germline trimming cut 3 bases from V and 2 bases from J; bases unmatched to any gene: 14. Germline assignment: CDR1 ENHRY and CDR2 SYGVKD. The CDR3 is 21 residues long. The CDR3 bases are TGTGCCATCAGTGACCCCCTAGGGACAGGGGGCACGACAGCCTATAATTCACCCCTCCACTTT. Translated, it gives CAISDPLGTGGTTAYNSPLHF.

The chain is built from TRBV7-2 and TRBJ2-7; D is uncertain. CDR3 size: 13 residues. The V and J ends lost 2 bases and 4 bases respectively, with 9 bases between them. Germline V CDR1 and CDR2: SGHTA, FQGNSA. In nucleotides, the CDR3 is TGTGCCAGCAGCTTACGCGCCGGGTACGAGCAGTACTTC. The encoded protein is CASSLRAGYEQYF.

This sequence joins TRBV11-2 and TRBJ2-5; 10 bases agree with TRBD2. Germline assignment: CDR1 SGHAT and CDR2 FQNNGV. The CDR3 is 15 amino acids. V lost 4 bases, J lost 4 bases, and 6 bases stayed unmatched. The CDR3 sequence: CASSSLAGDAETQYF. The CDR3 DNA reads TGTGCCAGCAGCTCGCTAGCGGGAGATGCAGAGACCCAGTACTTC.

CDR3 sequence (DNA): TGTGCCAGCAGTTTCACGGGGGAAAAACTGTTTTTT. This codes for CASSFTGEKLFF. V usage is TRBV27 and J usage is TRBJ1-4; D gene uncertain. CDR3 length: 12 residues. Trimming stripped 3 bases from V and 8 bases from J, with 7 bases between. CDR1 and CDR2 (germline): MNHEY, SMNVEV (reference sequence).

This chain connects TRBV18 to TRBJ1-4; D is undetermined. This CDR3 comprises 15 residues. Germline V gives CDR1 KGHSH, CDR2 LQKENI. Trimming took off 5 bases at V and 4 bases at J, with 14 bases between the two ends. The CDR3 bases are TGTGCCAGCTCAAAGACCGGGAGCCTTAATGAAAAACTGTTTTTT. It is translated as CASSKTGSLNEKLFF.

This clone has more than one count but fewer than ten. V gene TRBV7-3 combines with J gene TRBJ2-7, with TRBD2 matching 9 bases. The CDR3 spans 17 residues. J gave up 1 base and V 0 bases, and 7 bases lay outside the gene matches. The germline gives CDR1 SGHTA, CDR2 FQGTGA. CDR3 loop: CASSLTIGLAQSYEQYF. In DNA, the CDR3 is TGTGCCAGCAGCTTAACTATAGGACTAGCGCAATCCTACGAGCAGTACTTC.

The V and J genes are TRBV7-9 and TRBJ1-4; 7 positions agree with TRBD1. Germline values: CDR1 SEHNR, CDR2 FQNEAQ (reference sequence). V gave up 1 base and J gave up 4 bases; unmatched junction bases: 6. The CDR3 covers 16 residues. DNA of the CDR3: TGTGCCAGCAGCTTAGGGGACAGTCTCGGTAATGAAAAACTGTTTTTT. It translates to CASSLGDSLGNEKLFF.

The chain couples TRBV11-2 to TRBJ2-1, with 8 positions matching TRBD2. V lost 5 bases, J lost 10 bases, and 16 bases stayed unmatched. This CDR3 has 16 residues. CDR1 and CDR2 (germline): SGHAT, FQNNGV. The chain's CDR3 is CASSLVAGLDVREQFF. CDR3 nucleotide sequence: TGTGCCAGCAGCCTTGTAGCGGGGCTGGACGTACGGGAGCAGTTCTTC.

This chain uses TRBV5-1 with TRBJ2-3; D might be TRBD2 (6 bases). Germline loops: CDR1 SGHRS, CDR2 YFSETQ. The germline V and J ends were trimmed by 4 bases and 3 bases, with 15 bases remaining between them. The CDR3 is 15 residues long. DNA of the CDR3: TGCGCCAGCAGCCCAGGCGGGGTACGGACAGATACGCAGTATTTT. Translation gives CASSPGGVRTDTQYF. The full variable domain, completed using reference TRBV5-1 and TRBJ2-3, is KAGVTQTPRYLIKTRGQQVTLSCSPISGHRSVSWYQQTPGQGLQFLFEYFSETQRNKGNFPGRFSGRQFSNSRSEMNVSTLELGDSALYLCASSPGGVRTDTQYFGPGTRLTVL.

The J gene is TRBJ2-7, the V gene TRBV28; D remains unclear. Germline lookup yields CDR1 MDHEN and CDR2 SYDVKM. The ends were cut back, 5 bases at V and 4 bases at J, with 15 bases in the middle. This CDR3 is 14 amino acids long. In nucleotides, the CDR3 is TGTGCCAGCAGTCCCCCTCCGACACAGTACGAGCAGTACTTC. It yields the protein CASSPPPTQYEQYF.

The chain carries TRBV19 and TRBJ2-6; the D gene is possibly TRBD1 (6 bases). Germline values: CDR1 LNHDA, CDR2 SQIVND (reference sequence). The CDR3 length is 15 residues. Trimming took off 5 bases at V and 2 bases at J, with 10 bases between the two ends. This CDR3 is CASSERGTGANVLTF. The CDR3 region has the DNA TGTGCCAGTAGTGAAAGGGGGACTGGGGCCAACGTCCTGACTTTC.

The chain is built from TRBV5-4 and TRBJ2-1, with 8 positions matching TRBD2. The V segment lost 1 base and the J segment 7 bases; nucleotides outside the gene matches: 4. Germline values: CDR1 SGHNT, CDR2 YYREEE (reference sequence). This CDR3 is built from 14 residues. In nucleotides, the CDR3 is TGTGCCAGCAGCTTGATCAGACTAGCGAATGAGCAGTTCTTC. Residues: CASSLIRLANEQFF.